The rows below give T cell receptor beta chains drawn from one sample of a study of blood T cell repertoires in COVID-19. The table came from immunoSEQ multiplex PCR; TCRdb's copy has only in-frame clones and leaves some out. The table lists fewer than 250,000 clones, about four fifths of them singletons. Material for sequencing was peripheral blood. These receptor sequences come from a man in his fifties with active or convalescent COVID-19. Each CDR3 is given with its conserved first and last residue. The D gene is left open where the match is weak. Clone size is shown for a subset of rows, as once, few, many or a class of expanded clone.

abundance	v_gene	j_gene	d_gene	CDR3aa	CDR3nt
.	TRBV5-1	TRBJ1-2	.	CASSLVGGEKGYGYTF	TGCGCCAGCAGCTTGGTGGGTGGGGAGAAAGGCTATGGCTACACCTTC
.	TRBV29-1	TRBJ2-7	.	CSVALRDFPYEQYF	TGCAGCGTTGCCCTCCGGGACTTCCCCTACGAGCAGTACTTC
.	TRBV4-3	TRBJ2-3	.	CASSQGGASGDTQYF	TGCGCCAGCAGCCAAGGCGGGGCTTCGGGAGATACGCAGTATTTT
.	TRBV5-4	TRBJ2-1	TRBD2	CASSPSGSSYNEQFF	TGTGCCAGCAGCCCCAGCGGGAGTTCCTACAATGAGCAGTTCTTC
.	TRBV7-8	TRBJ2-2	.	CASSLATNTGELFF	TGTGCCAGCAGTCTCGCTACGAACACCGGGGAGCTGTTTTTT
.	TRBV27	TRBJ1-3	TRBD1	CASSQGAGNTIYF	TGTGCCAGCAGTCAGGGGGCAGGAAACACCATATATTTT
few	TRBV7-9	TRBJ1-2	.	CASSPDTADGYYGYTF	TGTGCCAGCAGCCCCGACACTGCAGACGGTTACTATGGCTACACCTTC
.	TRBV2	TRBJ1-4	.	CASSPDRSTNEKLFF	TGTGCCAGCAGTCCTGACAGGTCAACTAATGAAAAACTGTTTTTT
.	TRBV4-1	TRBJ2-1	TRBD2	CASSQSVAGGFNEQFF	TGCGCCAGCAGCCAGAGCGTAGCGGGGGGGTTCAATGAGCAGTTCTTC
.	TRBV7-2	TRBJ1-5	.	CASSSQSGQPQHF	TGTGCCAGCAGCTCCCAGTCTGGTCAGCCCCAGCATTTT
.	TRBV4-1	TRBJ1-4	.	CASSQGPGKDEKLFF	TGCGCCAGCAGCCAAGGGCCAGGGAAGGATGAAAAACTGTTTTTT
.	TRBV5-1	TRBJ2-3	.	CASSLGGVLTDTQYF	TGCGCCAGCAGCTTAGGCGGGGTACTCACAGATACGCAGTATTTT
.	TRBV2	TRBJ1-3	TRBD1	CASSLRGPGNTIYF	TGTGCCAGCAGTCTCAGGGGGCCTGGAAACACCATATATTTT
.	TRBV5-4	TRBJ2-7	TRBD2	CASSWTSGGLSYEQYF	TGTGCCAGCAGCTGGACTAGCGGGGGCCTATCCTACGAGCAGTACTTC
once	TRBV13	TRBJ2-1	TRBD2	CASSLGVAGATYNEQFF	TGTGCCAGCAGCTTAGGGGTAGCGGGGGCCACTTACAATGAGCAGTTCTTC
.	TRBV30	TRBJ2-7	.	CACQTSAGAGRGQYF	TGTGCCTGCCAAACGTCGGCGGGGGCCGGCCGGGGGCAGTACTTC
.	TRBV5-1	TRBJ1-4	.	CASSLAGSPNEKLFF	TGCGCCAGCAGCTTGGCCGGGTCGCCCAATGAAAAACTGTTTTTT
.	TRBV2	TRBJ1-1	TRBD1	CASRLTGENTEAFF	TGTGCCAGCAGGTTGACAGGGGAGAACACTGAAGCTTTCTTT
.	TRBV3-1/TRBV3-2	TRBJ1-1	TRBD1	CASSKRGSGGRTEAFF	TGTGCCAGCAGCAAAAGGGGATCAGGGGGCCGAACTGAAGCTTTCTTT
.	TRBV12-5	TRBJ1-1	TRBD1	CASGLGTGNTEAFF	TGTGCTAGTGGTTTGGGGACAGGGAACACTGAAGCTTTCTTT
.	TRBV6-1	TRBJ2-2	.	CASSETANTGELFF	TGTGCCAGCAGTGAGACAGCGAACACCGGGGAGCTGTTTTTT
.	TRBV7-6	TRBJ2-5	TRBD1	CASSTGTGGRETQYF	TGTGCCAGCAGCACGGGGACAGGGGGCCGCGAGACCCAGTACTTC
.	TRBV7-8	TRBJ2-1	.	CASSLGAGNNEQFF	TGTGCCAGCAGCTTAGGGGCGGGGAACAATGAGCAGTTCTTC
.	TRBV6-6	TRBJ2-7	TRBD2	CASSPTGTSGRIGEQYF	TGTGCCAGCAGTCCAACCGGGACTAGCGGGAGAATTGGCGAGCAGTACTTC
.	TRBV5-1	TRBJ2-5	TRBD2	CASSFLASGGIGETQYF	TGCGCCAGCAGCTTTCTCGCTAGCGGGGGGATCGGGGAGACCCAGTACTTC